This passage covers 23 T cell receptor beta chains from one sample sequenced in a study of control samples from healthy donors and cancer patients (dated by TCRdb to 2020 to 2022). The method was the immunoSEQ multiplex PCR assay. The table was pulled from immuneACCESS by TCRdb, which kept in-frame rearrangements only. Such tables lose some clones; where checked, under half of the loss comes from unresolved V genes, and the rest has no known cause. This sample is represented by about 100,000 clones; 92% of them were singletons. The ten largest account for 2% to 2.5% of the sample. The sample consisted of blood. The receptors here all came from a woman under 30 in good health.

This sequence joins TRBV7-9 and TRBJ1-5; D unresolved. The CDR3 covers 11 residues. CDR1 is SEHNR, CDR2 FQNEAQ, per germline (reference sequence). V lost 4 bases, J lost 4 bases, and 2 bases lay in between. This CDR3 reads CASSSNQPQHF. As DNA, the CDR3 is TGTGCCAGCAGCTCGAATCAGCCCCAGCATTTT.

The V and J genes are TRBV6-5 and TRBJ2-7; D possibly uses TRBD1 or TRBD2 (5 bases each). Germline CDR1 and CDR2: MNHEY and SVGAGI. The CDR3 has 16 residues. The V end was cut by 1 base, the J end by 2 bases, with 15 bases between. Written as DNA, the CDR3 is TGTGCCAGCAGTTACTTTACCGGGACGGTTGCCTACGAGCAGTACTTC. Amino acid sequence: CASSYFTGTVAYEQYF.

This clone was seen just once. V usage is TRBV5-6 and J usage is TRBJ1-2, with TRBD1 matching over 8 bases. The CDR3 length is 14 residues. CDR1 and CDR2 (germline): SGHDT, YYEEEE. Trimming removed 0 bases from V and 3 bases from J; junction bases left unmatched: 1. The CDR3 nucleotides read TGTGCCAGCAGCTTGGAGGACAGGGACTATGGCTACACCTTC. This gives the protein CASSLEDRDYGYTF.

The rearrangement uses TRBV5-4 and TRBJ2-1, with D perhaps matching TRBD1 (5 bases). Germline V CDR1 and CDR2: SGHNT, YYREEE (reference sequence). CDR3 length: 14 residues. V lost 4 bases and J 3 bases, leaving 11 bases between the germline ends. The DNA of the CDR3 is TGTGCCAGCAGCCCCAAGACAGACTACAATGAGCAGTTCTTC. Residues: CASSPKTDYNEQFF.

The chain is built from TRBV9 and TRBJ2-5; 15 bases line up with TRBD2. CDR1 is SGDLS and CDR2 is YYNGEE in the germline V gene. The CDR3 covers 16 residues. V lost 4 bases and J lost 5; bases outside the gene matches: 6. The chain's CDR3 is CASSTGTSGRWETQYF. The DNA of the CDR3 is TGTGCCAGCAGCACGGGGACTAGCGGGAGGTGGGAGACCCAGTACTTC.

This rearrangement joins TRBV27 to TRBJ1-4; D is undetermined. Per the germline V gene, CDR1 is MNHEY and CDR2 is SMNVEV (reference sequence). CDR3 length: 14 residues. Trimming cost V 8 bases and J 0 bases, with 10 bases left between them. The CDR3 region has the DNA TGTGCCAGCGGAAAAATTGCAACTAATGAAAAACTGTTTTTT. Its protein is CASGKIATNEKLFF. The full variable domain, in which reference TRBV27 and TRBJ1-4 provide the parts outside the CDR3, is EAQVTQNPRYLITVTGKKLTVTCSQNMNHEYMSWYRQDPGLGLRQIYYSMNVEVTDKGDVPEGYKVSRKEKRNFPLILESPSPNQTSLYFCASGKIATNEKLFFGSGTQLSVL.

The genes are TRBV27 and TRBJ1-1; D remains unclear. Germline values: CDR1 MNHEY, CDR2 SMNVEV (reference sequence). V shed 4 bases and J shed 1 base, with 7 bases lying between them. This CDR3 region has 13 residues. The CDR3 sequence: CASSSYKNTEAFF. CDR3 DNA sequence: TGTGCCAGCAGTTCCTACAAGAACACTGAAGCTTTCTTT.

The chain combines TRBV4-3 with TRBJ1-2; D possibly corresponds to TRBD1 (5 bases). The V gene lost 0 bases and the J gene lost 4 bases, with 9 bases spanning the gap. Germline lookup yields CDR1 LGHNA and CDR2 YSLEER. The CDR3 extends over 14 amino acids. The CDR3 DNA follows: TGCGCCAGCAGCCAAGATGGGGGTAGCTATGGCTACACCTTC. Its translation is CASSQDGGSYGYTF.

This chain joins TRBV5-6 and TRBJ1-1, with 9 bases identical to TRBD1. The CDR3 length is 12 residues. V trimming: 0 bases; J trimming: 10 bases; junction bases outside the gene matches: 1. The germline CDR1 and CDR2 sequences are SGHDT and YYEEEE. CDR3 DNA: TGTGCCAGCAGCTTGGCGACAGGGGGAGCTTTCTTT. As protein: CASSLATGGAFF.

The rearrangement uses TRBV5-1 and TRBJ1-1, with D maybe TRBD1 (5 bases). Between the trimmed V and J ends, which lost 0 bases and 5 bases, there was a span of 26 bases. The CDR3 runs to 19 residues. Germline V gene data show CDR1 as SGHRS and CDR2 as YFSETQ. CDR3 amino acids: CASSLVRGPPGPGRTEAFF. As DNA, the CDR3 is TGCGCCAGCAGCTTGGTGCGGGGCCCCCCGGGGCCCGGGAGGACTGAAGCTTTCTTT.

J is TRBJ2-3 and V is TRBV7-8; 9 nucleotides align to TRBD2. CDR3 length: 16 residues. The V gene end was trimmed by 8 bases and the J gene end by 2 bases; junction bases not matched to a gene: 11. Germline V gene data show CDR1 as SGHVS and CDR2 as FQNEAQ. The CDR3 region is CASCRRASGNTDTQYF. The CDR3 region has the DNA TGTGCCAGCTGTAGAAGGGCTAGCGGGAACACAGATACGCAGTATTTT. Full variable domain (outside the CDR3, taken from reference TRBV7-8 and TRBJ2-3): GAGVSQSPRYKVAKRGQDVALRCDPISGHVSLFWYQQALGQGPEFLTYFQNEAQLDKSGLPSDRFFAERPEGSVSTLKIQRTQQEDSAVYLCASCRRASGNTDTQYFGPGTRLTVL.

The V and J genes are TRBV5-4 and TRBJ1-1; no definite D call. The V gene's germline CDR1 is SGHNT and CDR2 YYREEE (reference sequence). V was clipped by 1 base and J by 4 bases, with 8 bases between them. The CDR3 loop spans 13 amino acids. This CDR3 is CASSLPSSTEAFF. CDR3 nucleotide sequence: TGTGCCAGCAGCTTGCCCAGTAGCACTGAAGCTTTCTTT.

The chain combines TRBV23-1 with TRBJ1-4, with D hard to call. TRBV23-1 is an ORF for which the function is uncertain. This CDR3 region has 14 residues. The V end lost 7 bases, the J end lost 0 bases, and 9 bases lay between the germline ends. The CDR3 DNA reads as TGCGCCAGCATTGGGTGGGCAACTAATGAAAAACTGTTTTTT. Protein sequence: CASIGWATNEKLFF.

The chain recombines TRBV6-5 with TRBJ1-2; 10 bases agree with TRBD1. Looked up from germline, CDR1 is MNHEY and CDR2 is SVGAGI. V lost 2 bases and J lost 4; bases outside the gene matches: 4. The CDR3 has 15 amino acids. The CDR3 loop is CASSYQGQGTYGYTF. The CDR3 DNA is TGTGCCAGCAGTTACCAGGGACAGGGGACCTATGGCTACACCTTC.

A note on this clone: A read error may account for a junction end that differs from germline. V is TRBV23-1 and J is TRBJ2-5, with 8 nucleotides matching TRBD1. TRBV23-1 is an ORF, with its function uncertain. CDR3 length equals 11 residues. The CDR3 loop reads CGQGPGRTQYF. In nucleotides, the CDR3 is TGTGGACAGGGACCCGGTCGGACCCAGTACTTC.

This chain uses TRBV2 with TRBJ1-6, with D uncertain. Per germline, CDR1 SNHLY and CDR2 FYNNEI. V lost 4 bases and J lost 9, with 7 bases in between. The CDR3 totals 12 residues. The CDR3 DNA sequence: TGTGCCAGCAGTGTAGGAGGTTCACCCCTCCACTTT. Amino acids: CASSVGGSPLHF.

The CDR3 is CASRRAGGGTGELFF. DNA for the CDR3: TGTGCCAGTAGAAGAGCGGGAGGGGGCACCGGGGAGCTGTTTTTT. This chain uses TRBV19 with TRBJ2-2; the match to TRBD2 covers 10 bases. CDR3 length equals 15 residues. J was trimmed by 4 bases and V by 6 bases; bases with no gene match: 5. Germline V gene sequence: CDR1 LNHDA, CDR2 SQIVND (reference sequence).

The chain combines TRBV6-5 with TRBJ2-2; D uncertain. The germline V gene encodes CDR1 MNHEY and CDR2 SVGAGI. The CDR3 is made up of 15 amino acids. V lost 2 bases, J lost 0 bases, and 7 bases lay in between. This CDR3 reads CASSYRGANTGELFF. Here the CDR3 DNA reads TGTGCCAGCAGTTACCGCGGAGCGAACACCGGGGAGCTGTTTTTT.

V and J are TRBV10-1 and TRBJ2-1; 8 bases line up with TRBD2. Germline V gives CDR1 WNHNN, CDR2 SYGVQD (reference sequence). The CDR3 contains 15 residues. The ends lost 5 bases at V and 0 bases at J; junction bases unmatched: 3. The CDR3 loop reads CASSRGGPSYNEQFF. The CDR3 DNA sequence: TGCGCCAGCAGTCGCGGGGGGCCCTCCTACAATGAGCAGTTCTTC.

The J gene is TRBJ2-2, the V gene TRBV28; 8 nucleotides line up with TRBD1. The junction had 9 bases not matched to a gene; V was cut back by 9 bases and J by 0 bases. Germline V lookup: CDR1 MDHEN, CDR2 SYDVKM. The CDR3 has 16 amino acids. CDR3 in amino acids: CASRDRQTTNTGELFF. CDR3 nucleotides: TGTGCCAGTCGGGACAGGCAAACCACGAACACCGGGGAGCTGTTTTTT.

The V call is TRBV2, the J call TRBJ2-1; D unclear. Germline V lookup: CDR1 SNHLY, CDR2 FYNNEI. This CDR3 comprises 14 residues. The V end lost 4 bases, the J end lost 2 bases, and 9 bases lay between the germline ends. CDR3 coding DNA: TGTGCCAGCAGTGTGAACGTGGCCTACAATGAGCAGTTCTTC. Translated, it gives CASSVNVAYNEQFF.

The chain uses TRBV5-6 and TRBJ2-3; D is unresolved. Between the trimmed V and J ends, which lost 0 bases and 3 bases, there was a span of 8 bases. Germline V gene sequence: CDR1 SGHDT, CDR2 YYEEEE. The CDR3 sequence is 14 residues long. In nucleotides, the CDR3 is TGTGCCAGCAGCTTGGCCGGTGGAACAGATACGCAGTATTTT. This sequence encodes CASSLAGGTDTQYF.

The V gene is TRBV7-2, the J gene TRBJ1-6, with a weak D call TRBD1 (5 bases). CDR1 is SGHTA, CDR2 FQGNSA, per germline. The CDR3 totals 16 residues. V was clipped by 4 bases and J by 2 bases, with 12 bases between them. This CDR3 reads CASSSRARAYNSPLHF. The CDR3 bases are TGTGCCAGCAGCTCCCGCGCCAGGGCCTATAATTCACCCCTCCACTTT.